The 7 T cell receptor beta chains given below trace back to one sample, sequenced in a study of yellow fever vaccine responses in identical twins. One entry per CDR3 protein results from TCRdb running MiXCR on the RT-PCR reads. The sample includes tens of thousands of distinct CDR3 sequences, 60% to 85% seen only once; the top ten take about 5%. Sequenced here: T cells from blood (PBMCs), unsorted or a sorted subset (not recorded which), sampled before or after yellow fever vaccination (not recorded which). The receptors derive from a woman in her late teens or twenties who received the yellow fever vaccine.

This clonotype was detected a few times. The chain links TRBV15 to TRBJ2-1; D call uncertain. CDR1 and CDR2 (germline): LNHNV, YYDKDF (reference sequence). The CDR3 has 13 amino acids. Trimming left V 0 bases short and J 12 bases short, with 12 bases between. The CDR3 here is CATSRDTTPGQFF. CDR3 coding DNA: TGTGCCACCAGCAGAGATACAACTCCGGGGCAGTTCTTC.

The chain couples TRBV20-1 to TRBJ1-2, with D hard to call. V gave up 4 bases and J gave up 2 bases, with 11 bases separating them. CDR1 is DFQATT, CDR2 SNEGSKA, per germline (reference sequence). The CDR3 sequence is 13 residues long. The CDR3 here is CSATRQGNYGYTF. CDR3 DNA sequence: TGCAGTGCTACGAGACAAGGAAACTATGGCTACACCTTC.

A few counts support this clonotype. This chain uses TRBV29-1 with TRBJ2-2; no firm D call. Germline V CDR1 and CDR2: SQVTM, ANQGSEA. The length of the CDR3 is 12 residues. V lost 6 bases, J lost 4 bases, and 9 bases lay in between. CDR3 in DNA: TGCAGCGTCGGCGACCGCACCGGGGAGCTGTTTTTT. It is translated as CSVGDRTGELFF.

V and J are TRBV7-6 and TRBJ2-2, with a possible D match to TRBD1 (6 bases). The germline V gene encodes CDR1 SGHVS and CDR2 FNYEAQ. The CDR3 consists of 15 residues. Deletions cut 5 bases from V and 4 bases from J, with 14 bases between. CDR3 DNA: TGTGCCAGCAGCACCCCAACAGGGCTCACCGGGGAGCTGTTTTTT. Residues: CASSTPTGLTGELFF.

V gene TRBV11-3 combines with J gene TRBJ1-2; 10 nucleotides agree with TRBD1. The trim removed 6 bases at V and 5 bases at J, leaving 6 bases unmatched. The CDR3 has 14 residues. CDR1 and CDR2 from the germline V gene are SGHNT and YENEEA. CDR3 residues: CASRLGDRGYGYTF. The CDR3 DNA sequence: TGTGCCAGCAGATTGGGGGACAGGGGTTATGGCTACACCTTC.

The chain has TRBV25-1 and TRBJ2-1, with TRBD1 identical over 7 bases. There are 13 residues in the CDR3. The trim removed 9 bases at V and 10 bases at J, leaving 12 bases unmatched. Germline assignment: CDR1 MGHDK and CDR2 SYGVNS. The CDR3 bases are TGTGCCAGTCGACCGACAGGGCTGGGCGAGCAGTTCTTC. Protein: CASRPTGLGEQFF.

This clonotype was found once. V gene TRBV3-1 combines with J gene TRBJ2-7; D is uncertain. CDR3 size: 13 residues. Germline V gene sequence: CDR1 LGHDT, CDR2 YNNKEL (reference sequence). V gave up 3 bases and J gave up 0 bases, with 6 bases separating them. CDR3 sequence reads: CASSQAHSYEQYF. CDR3 nucleotides: TGTGCCAGCAGCCAGGCCCACTCCTACGAGCAGTACTTC.